These T cell receptor beta chains were read from a single sample in a study of blood T cell repertoires in COVID-19. Method: immunoSEQ multiplex PCR; TCRdb's copy keeps in-frame clones and lacks some. In the table there are around 140,000 clones, 84% of which are singletons. The sample taken for sequencing was peripheral blood. The receptors stem from a man younger than 40 with COVID-19, enrolled during active disease. CDR3s include the opening cysteine and the closing phenylalanine or tryptophan. The order of the fields is J gene, D gene, clone size, V gene, CDR3 protein, CDR3 DNA. A D gene is named only where the DNA matches it firmly. Size values are once, few and many counts, or a class for expanded clones, and some rows have none.

J gene: TRBJ2-6
D gene: -
clone size: -
V gene: TRBV19
CDR3 protein: CASRPDRANVLTF
CDR3 DNA: TGTGCCAGTAGGCCGGACAGGGCCAACGTCCTGACTTTC

J gene: TRBJ1-6
D gene: -
clone size: -
V gene: TRBV30
CDR3 protein: CAWSGPGSSYNSPLHF
CDR3 DNA: TGTGCCTGGAGTGGACCGGGGAGCTCCTATAATTCACCCCTCCACTTT

J gene: TRBJ1-5
D gene: -
clone size: -
V gene: TRBV4-2
CDR3 protein: CASSQDGRDQPQHF
CDR3 DNA: TGTGCCAGCAGCCAAGATGGTCGCGATCAGCCCCAGCATTTT

J gene: TRBJ1-3
D gene: -
clone size: once
V gene: TRBV11-2
CDR3 protein: CASGPHPSGNTIYF
CDR3 DNA: TGTGCCAGCGGTCCACATCCCTCTGGAAACACCATATATTTT

J gene: TRBJ1-4
D gene: -
clone size: -
V gene: TRBV24-1
CDR3 protein: CATSETGATNEKLFF
CDR3 DNA: TGTGCCACCAGTGAAACAGGTGCAACTAATGAAAAACTGTTTTTT

J gene: TRBJ1-2
D gene: -
clone size: -
V gene: TRBV6-2/TRBV6-3
CDR3 protein: CASTPTGALNYGYTF
CDR3 DNA: TGTGCCAGCACCCCGACAGGAGCACTTAACTATGGCTACACCTTC

J gene: TRBJ1-2
D gene: -
clone size: -
V gene: TRBV28
CDR3 protein: CASDSGSPGYGYTF
CDR3 DNA: TGTGCCAGCGATAGCGGGAGTCCCGGCTATGGCTACACCTTC

J gene: TRBJ2-7
D gene: TRBD1
clone size: -
V gene: TRBV2
CDR3 protein: CASTPGTEIHEQYF
CDR3 DNA: TGTGCCAGCACCCCCGGGACAGAAATCCACGAGCAGTACTTC

J gene: TRBJ2-7
D gene: TRBD1
clone size: -
V gene: TRBV2
CDR3 protein: CASSGGTVTYEQYF
CDR3 DNA: TGTGCCAGCAGTGGTGGGACAGTAACGTACGAGCAGTACTTC

J gene: TRBJ2-2
D gene: -
clone size: -
V gene: TRBV7-9
CDR3 protein: CASSHGQQNTGELFF
CDR3 DNA: TGTGCCAGCAGCCACGGACAGCAGAACACCGGGGAGCTGTTTTTT

J gene: TRBJ2-3
D gene: TRBD2
clone size: -
V gene: TRBV6-2/TRBV6-3
CDR3 protein: CASSYGRATDTQYF
CDR3 DNA: TGTGCCAGCAGTTACGGGAGGGCCACAGATACGCAGTATTTT

J gene: TRBJ2-2
D gene: -
clone size: -
V gene: TRBV18
CDR3 protein: CASSTQGPANTGELFF
CDR3 DNA: TGTGCCAGCTCAACCCAGGGCCCCGCGAACACCGGGGAGCTGTTTTTT

J gene: TRBJ1-1
D gene: -
clone size: -
V gene: TRBV3-1/TRBV3-2
CDR3 protein: CASSQEGGPGTEAFF
CDR3 DNA: TGTGCCAGCAGCCAAGAGGGGGGGCCTGGCACTGAAGCTTTCTTT

J gene: TRBJ1-2
D gene: -
clone size: -
V gene: TRBV19
CDR3 protein: CASRYRNTVYGYTF
CDR3 DNA: TGTGCCAGTAGATACAGGAACACCGTCTATGGCTACACCTTC

J gene: TRBJ2-5
D gene: TRBD2
clone size: once
V gene: TRBV19
CDR3 protein: CASSPGIAGTETQYF
CDR3 DNA: TGTGCCAGTAGCCCCGGAATAGCGGGAACGGAGACCCAGTACTTC

J gene: TRBJ2-1
D gene: -
clone size: few
V gene: TRBV18
CDR3 protein: CASSPPALAAGGNEQFF
CDR3 DNA: TGTGCCAGCTCACCCCCGGCATTAGCGGCAGGTGGTAATGAGCAGTTCTTC

J gene: TRBJ2-3
D gene: -
clone size: -
V gene: TRBV9
CDR3 protein: CASSGQANTDTQYF
CDR3 DNA: TGTGCCAGCAGCGGGCAGGCAAACACAGATACGCAGTATTTT

J gene: TRBJ2-5
D gene: -
clone size: -
V gene: TRBV19
CDR3 protein: CASSIGQKETQYF
CDR3 DNA: TGTGCCAGTAGTATAGGGCAGAAAGAGACCCAGTACTTC

J gene: TRBJ2-3
D gene: -
clone size: -
V gene: TRBV3-1/TRBV3-2
CDR3 protein: CASTWRESTDTQYF
CDR3 DNA: TGTGCCAGCACCTGGAGGGAGAGCACAGATACGCAGTATTTT

J gene: TRBJ2-6
D gene: -
clone size: -
V gene: TRBV18
CDR3 protein: CASSSSGANVLTF
CDR3 DNA: TGTGCCAGCTCCTCCTCTGGGGCCAACGTCCTGACTTTC

J gene: TRBJ1-4
D gene: -
clone size: -
V gene: TRBV6-1
CDR3 protein: CASSDGYATNEKLFF
CDR3 DNA: TGTGCCAGCAGTGACGGGTACGCAACTAATGAAAAACTGTTTTTT

J gene: TRBJ2-7
D gene: TRBD2
clone size: -
V gene: TRBV2
CDR3 protein: CASGRKRESEQYF
CDR3 DNA: TGTGCCAGTGGTAGGAAGCGGGAGAGCGAGCAGTACTTC

J gene: TRBJ1-4
D gene: -
clone size: -
V gene: TRBV19
CDR3 protein: CASRVWGPTNEKLFF
CDR3 DNA: TGTGCCAGTAGAGTTTGGGGGCCAACTAATGAAAAACTGTTTTTT

J gene: TRBJ1-1
D gene: TRBD1
clone size: -
V gene: TRBV7-9
CDR3 protein: CASSLPIQGANTEAFF
CDR3 DNA: TGTGCCAGCAGCTTACCCATACAGGGGGCCAACACTGAAGCTTTCTTT

J gene: TRBJ1-2
D gene: TRBD1
clone size: -
V gene: TRBV10-2
CDR3 protein: CASSAHRGQGKGGYTF
CDR3 DNA: TGCGCCAGCAGTGCACACAGGGGGCAGGGCAAAGGTGGCTACACCTTC

J gene: TRBJ1-2
D gene: -
clone size: -
V gene: TRBV10-3
CDR3 protein: CAISRDMISANYGYTF
CDR3 DNA: TGTGCCATCAGTCGGGACATGATCTCAGCTAACTATGGCTACACCTTC

J gene: TRBJ1-5
D gene: -
clone size: -
V gene: TRBV6-2/TRBV6-3
CDR3 protein: CASSQPTHGEPQHF
CDR3 DNA: TGTGCCAGCAGTCAACCCACACACGGAGAGCCCCAGCATTTT

J gene: TRBJ2-3
D gene: TRBD2
clone size: many
V gene: TRBV30
CDR3 protein: CAWSRTSLNTQYF
CDR3 DNA: TGTGCCTGGAGTCGGACTAGCTTAAATACGCAGTATTTT

J gene: TRBJ2-3
D gene: -
clone size: -
V gene: TRBV7-6
CDR3 protein: CASSLMDTRADTQYF
CDR3 DNA: TGTGCCAGCAGCTTAATGGACACCAGGGCAGATACGCAGTATTTT

J gene: TRBJ1-6
D gene: -
clone size: once
V gene: TRBV7-2
CDR3 protein: CASSLGTADNSPLHF
CDR3 DNA: TGTGCCAGCAGCTTAGGGACAGCAGATAATTCACCCCTCCACTTT

J gene: TRBJ1-6
D gene: TRBD1
clone size: -
V gene: TRBV5-4
CDR3 protein: CASSRDSPNSPLHF
CDR3 DNA: TGTGCCAGCAGCCGGGACAGCCCTAATTCACCCCTCCACTTT

J gene: TRBJ2-7
D gene: -
clone size: -
V gene: TRBV11-2
CDR3 protein: CASSLVTYEQYF
CDR3 DNA: TGTGCCAGCAGCTTAGTCACCTACGAGCAGTACTTC

J gene: TRBJ2-1
D gene: TRBD2
clone size: -
V gene: TRBV7-8
CDR3 protein: CASSSGTSGRAEQFF
CDR3 DNA: TGTGCCAGCAGCTCAGGGACTAGCGGGAGGGCCGAGCAGTTCTTC

J gene: TRBJ2-5
D gene: TRBD1
clone size: -
V gene: TRBV28
CDR3 protein: CASSPGTGRETQYF
CDR3 DNA: TGTGCCAGCAGCCCAGGGACAGGGCGAGAGACCCAGTACTTC

J gene: TRBJ1-5
D gene: TRBD1
clone size: -
V gene: TRBV10-2
CDR3 protein: CASSQNRGLGNQPQHF
CDR3 DNA: TGCGCCAGCAGTCAAAACAGGGGGCTCGGGAATCAGCCCCAGCATTTT

J gene: TRBJ2-2
D gene: TRBD1
clone size: -
V gene: TRBV25-1
CDR3 protein: CASSQGAYTGELFF
CDR3 DNA: TGTGCCAGCAGTCAGGGGGCGTACACCGGGGAGCTGTTTTTT

J gene: TRBJ1-5
D gene: TRBD1
clone size: -
V gene: TRBV19
CDR3 protein: CASSRFIGQGYQPQHF
CDR3 DNA: TGTGCCAGTAGCCGGTTTATCGGACAGGGCTATCAGCCCCAGCATTTT

J gene: TRBJ2-3
D gene: TRBD2
clone size: -
V gene: TRBV20-1
CDR3 protein: CSASLLAGGQEYF
CDR3 DNA: TGCAGTGCTAGTTTGCTAGCGGGAGGGCAGGAGTATTTT

J gene: TRBJ1-5
D gene: -
clone size: -
V gene: TRBV30
CDR3 protein: CAWSQGSQPQHF
CDR3 DNA: TGTGCCTGGAGTCAGGGTTCGCAGCCCCAGCATTTT

J gene: TRBJ1-5
D gene: -
clone size: -
V gene: TRBV6-5
CDR3 protein: CASSYSRGWSNQPQHF
CDR3 DNA: TGTGCCAGCAGTTACTCCCGCGGTTGGAGCAATCAGCCCCAGCATTTT

J gene: TRBJ2-3
D gene: TRBD1
clone size: -
V gene: TRBV6-2/TRBV6-3
CDR3 protein: CASTPTGTLSRDTQYF
CDR3 DNA: TGTGCCAGCACCCCGACAGGGACCCTTTCCCGGGATACGCAGTATTTT

J gene: TRBJ1-5
D gene: TRBD1
clone size: -
V gene: TRBV7-2
CDR3 protein: CASSPQGTYSNQPQHF
CDR3 DNA: TGTGCCAGCAGCCCACAGGGGACGTATAGCAATCAGCCCCAGCATTTT

J gene: TRBJ1-2
D gene: -
clone size: -
V gene: TRBV5-1
CDR3 protein: CASSPGGAWDGYTF
CDR3 DNA: TGCGCCAGCAGCCCGGGGGGGGCATGGGATGGCTACACCTTC

J gene: TRBJ1-3
D gene: -
clone size: -
V gene: TRBV5-1
CDR3 protein: CASSRAEDLSGNTIYF
CDR3 DNA: TGCGCCAGCAGCCGCGCGGAGGACCTCTCTGGAAACACCATATATTTT

J gene: TRBJ1-2
D gene: -
clone size: -
V gene: TRBV28
CDR3 protein: CASSLDSNYGYTF
CDR3 DNA: TGTGCCAGCAGTCTGGACAGTAACTATGGCTACACCTTC

J gene: TRBJ1-5
D gene: -
clone size: -
V gene: TRBV21-1
CDR3 protein: CASSTSTTGDFSQPQHF
CDR3 DNA: TGTGCCAGCAGCACATCGACGACAGGGGACTTTAGTCAGCCCCAGCATTTT

J gene: TRBJ2-7
D gene: TRBD1
clone size: -
V gene: TRBV7-9
CDR3 protein: CASRPGTAYEQYF
CDR3 DNA: TGTGCCAGCAGACCCGGGACAGCATACGAGCAGTACTTC

J gene: TRBJ1-4
D gene: -
clone size: -
V gene: TRBV3-1/TRBV3-2
CDR3 protein: CASSQGVQAPRFF
CDR3 DNA: TGTGCCAGCAGCCAAGGAGTCCAAGCGCCAAGGTTTTTT

J gene: TRBJ2-2
D gene: -
clone size: few
V gene: TRBV12-2
CDR3 protein: CASRLGGAGGAYQDTGELFF
CDR3 DNA: TGTGCAAGTCGCTTAGGGGGTGCGGGAGGGGCGTACCAGGACACCGGGGAGCTGTTTTTT